Shown below are 26 T cell receptor beta chains from a single sample sequenced in a study of identical twins (dated by TCRdb to about 2016). To prepare the library, 5' RACE was applied. Instrument used: Illumina HiSeq 2000. TCRdb ran its own pipeline on the public reads, namely fastp trimming at Q25 and MiXCR clone calling, and kept in-frame beta chains. Every distinct CDR3 protein forms one entry, paired with its most common genes and DNA. For this sample the table gives 690,000 or so distinct CDR3 sequences, of which 5.5% to 6.5% were detected only once. Around 1.9% of the sample goes to the ten largest clones. The sequenced sample was naive T cells sorted from blood. The intended sense of this specimen's cell subset or site label: cells isolated with a human naive T-cell isolation kit. Receptors were obtained from a man aged 18-30 years in good health.

The sample holds a few counts of this clonotype. The chain's CDR3 is CASSLDGLGYGYTF. The CDR3 DNA sequence: TGCGCCAGCAGCTTGGACGGCCTCGGCTATGGCTACACCTTC. This chain links TRBV5-1 with TRBJ1-2; D is uncertain. The V gene's germline CDR1 is SGHRS and CDR2 YFSETQ. The length of the CDR3 is 14 residues. V lost 0 bases, J lost 4 bases, and 10 bases lay in between. The full variable domain, its missing parts supplied by reference TRBV5-1 and TRBJ1-2, is KAGVTQTPRYLIKTRGQQVTLSCSPISGHRSVSWYQQTPGQGLQFLFEYFSETQRNKGNFPGRFSGRQFSNSRSEMNVSTLELGDSALYLCASSLDGLGYGYTFGSGTRLTVV.

This clonotype has only one observation. The chain joins TRBV7-9 to TRBJ2-1; D call uncertain. Per germline, CDR1 SEHNR and CDR2 FQNEAQ (reference sequence). The CDR3 has 16 amino acids. The V end lost 1 base, the J end lost 7 bases, and 17 bases lay between the germline ends. CDR3 coding DNA: TGTGCCAGCAGCTTAGAATCTCCACCTTTGAGGAATGAGCAGTTCTTC. It codes for CASSLESPPLRNEQFF.

There are a few counts of this clonotype. This chain joins TRBV19 and TRBJ2-5; D is perhaps TRBD1 (5 bases). The germline gives CDR1 LNHDA, CDR2 SQIVND (reference sequence). V lost 3 bases, J lost 5 bases, and 16 bases lay in between. The CDR3 runs to 15 residues. CDR3 DNA sequence: TGTGCCAGTAGTATCCGACAGCAGCCTTGGGAGACCCAGTACTTC. Translating gives CASSIRQQPWETQYF.

This clonotype showed up many times. CDR3 coding DNA: TGTGCCAGCAGTAACAGGGAAGAGACCCAGTACTTC. As protein: CASSNREETQYF. The chain recombines TRBV12-3 or TRBV12-4 with TRBJ2-5; tentatively, D is TRBD1 (6 bases). The CDR3 totals 12 residues. Trimming pared 5 bases from V and 3 bases from J, leaving 7 bases between.

There are many counts of this clonotype. The gene calls are TRBV20-1 and TRBJ2-2; 9 bases fit TRBD1. Looked up from germline, CDR1 is DFQATT and CDR2 is SNEGSKA (reference sequence). The CDR3 runs to 17 residues. With V trimmed by 3 bases and J by 1 base, 9 bases remained unmatched. CDR3 coding DNA: TGCAGTGCTAGTTCGCCCGGGACAGGGCTGAACACCGGGGAGCTGTTTTTT. Protein product: CSASSPGTGLNTGELFF.

This clonotype was found many times. The V gene is TRBV13, the J gene TRBJ2-7; D is unresolved. This CDR3 comprises 15 residues. Trimming pared 4 bases from V and 2 bases from J, leaving 15 bases between. Germline V lookup: CDR1 PRHDT, CDR2 FYEKMQ (reference sequence). The CDR3 DNA reads as TGTGCCAGCAGCTCCAGAAGGAGTAGGCCCTACGAGCAGTACTTC. Its protein product is CASSSRRSRPYEQYF.

This clonotype was counted many times. The chain carries TRBV12-3 or TRBV12-4 and TRBJ2-5; D gene ambiguous. V was pared by 8 bases and J by 2 bases, with 15 bases between. The CDR3 totals 14 residues. For the CDR3, the DNA is TGTGCCAGCGGATTACCTGGCCTACAAGAGACCCAGTACTTC. Its protein product is CASGLPGLQETQYF.

This clonotype was recorded a few times. This chain connects TRBV18 to TRBJ1-5; D gene ambiguous. The CDR3 sequence is 13 residues long. Germline lookup yields CDR1 KGHSH and CDR2 LQKENI. The V end lost 3 bases, the J end lost 5 bases, and 8 bases lay between the germline ends. This chain's CDR3 is CASSPTVDQPQHF. CDR3 coding DNA: TGTGCCAGCTCACCCACCGTTGATCAGCCCCAGCATTTT.

This clonotype has a count of ten or more. This chain links TRBV6-5 with TRBJ2-5, with a possible D match to TRBD2 (6 bases). The CDR3 totals 12 residues. Germline V gene data show CDR1 as MNHEY and CDR2 as SVGAGI. Between the trimmed V and J ends, which lost 0 bases and 7 bases, there was a span of 6 bases. The CDR3 reads CASSYSRGTQYF. The CDR3 DNA reads as TGTGCCAGCAGTTACTCGCGGGGGACCCAGTACTTC.

The DNA of the CDR3 is TGCAGCGTTCCGCGAGGGACAGTTCGCGAGCAGTACTTC. Protein: CSVPRGTVREQYF. The genes are TRBV29-1 and TRBJ2-7; TRBD1 aligns across 7 bases. Germline V CDR1 and CDR2: SQVTM, ANQGSEA. The CDR3 is 13 amino acids. V trimming: 5 bases; J trimming: 6 bases; junction bases outside the gene matches: 10.

This clonotype was seen a handful of times. This chain joins TRBV11-2 and TRBJ2-1; weak D call: TRBD1 (6 bases). Germline assignment: CDR1 SGHAT and CDR2 FQNNGV. The V gene lost 4 bases and the J gene lost 8 bases, with 12 bases spanning the gap. There are 13 residues in the CDR3. The CDR3 reads CASSSGQTDEQFF. CDR3 DNA: TGTGCCAGCAGCTCTGGACAGACGGATGAGCAGTTCTTC.

This clonotype was recorded many times. The V and J genes are TRBV20-1 and TRBJ2-5; no definite D call. Germline lookup yields CDR1 DFQATT and CDR2 SNEGSKA (reference sequence). CDR3 length: 11 residues. The V and J ends lost 6 bases and 4 bases respectively, with 9 bases between them. The CDR3 DNA sequence: TGCAGTGCCAGGCATAGAGAGACCCAGTACTTC. As protein: CSARHRETQYF.

This clonotype was detected ten times or more. This chain uses TRBV4-3 with TRBJ2-7; 7 bases match TRBD1. The CDR3 is made up of 15 amino acids. Germline V lookup: CDR1 LGHNA, CDR2 YSLEER. The junction had 5 bases not matched to a gene; V was cut back by 1 base and J by 2 bases. CDR3 amino acids: CASSQGRQGAYEQYF. CDR3 in DNA: TGCGCCAGCAGCCAAGGAAGGCAGGGGGCCTACGAGCAGTACTTC.

V gene TRBV20-1 combines with J gene TRBJ2-6; the match to TRBD1 covers 9 bases. The germline V gene has CDR1 DFQATT and CDR2 SNEGSKA (reference sequence). The CDR3 covers 18 residues. J was trimmed by 0 bases and V by 1 base; bases with no gene match: 7. The CDR3 region is CSARGIQGAVSGANVLTF. As DNA, the CDR3 is TGCAGTGCTAGAGGTATACAGGGGGCCGTCTCTGGGGCCAACGTCCTGACTTTC.

This clonotype was observed a handful of times. An end of the junction does not agree with germline; a read error may underlie this. This sequence joins TRBV3-1 and TRBJ2-3; D gene ambiguous. CDR1 and CDR2 (germline): LGHDT, YNNKEL (reference sequence). The CDR3 contains 12 residues. The CDR3 reads CALAASTDTQYF. The CDR3 region has the DNA TGCGCCCTGGCAGCTAGCACAGATACGCAGTATTTT.

This clonotype was seen at least ten times. This chain joins TRBV27 and TRBJ2-1, with D maybe TRBD1 (6 bases). Germline V gene lookup returns CDR1 MNHEY and CDR2 SMNVEV (reference sequence). The CDR3 contains 14 residues. Deletions cut 2 bases from V and 8 bases from J, with 13 bases between. This chain's CDR3 is CASSLGGRDDEQFF. The CDR3 nucleotides read TGTGCCAGCAGTTTAGGGGGCAGGGACGATGAGCAGTTCTTC.

This clonotype was counted at least ten times. The chain couples TRBV9 to TRBJ2-5; D ambiguous. The length of the CDR3 is 12 residues. V was clipped by 0 bases and J by 9 bases, with 9 bases between them. The germline gives CDR1 SGDLS, CDR2 YYNGEE. The CDR3 nucleotides are TGTGCCAGCAGCGTAGCTGGTGGGGCCCAGTACTTC. It codes for CASSVAGGAQYF.

This chain uses TRBV5-8 with TRBJ2-2; 9 bases match TRBD1. The length of the CDR3 is 13 residues. V was clipped by 4 bases and J by 6 bases; unmatched bases: 1. CDR1 and CDR2 (germline): SGHTS, YDEGEE. The CDR3 nucleotides read TGTGCCAGCAGCCACAGGGGGCCCGGGGAGCTGTTTTTT. This gives the protein CASSHRGPGELFF. The variable domain in full, with the rest retrieved from reference TRBV5-8 and TRBJ2-2, is EAGVTQSPTHLIKTRGQQATLRCSPISGHTSVYWYQQALGLGLQFLLWYDEGEERNRGNFPPRFSGRQFPNYSSELNVNALELEDSALYLCASSHRGPGELFFGEGSRLTVL.

The chain carries TRBV3-1 and TRBJ2-4; possibly TRBD1 or TRBD2 for D (5 bases each). The V end was cut by 1 base, the J end by 0 bases, with 10 bases between. CDR1 is LGHDT, CDR2 YNNKEL, per germline (reference sequence). CDR3 length: 16 amino acids. CDR3 region: CASSQVEGIAKNIQYF. The CDR3 nucleotides are TGTGCCAGCAGCCAAGTAGAGGGGATAGCCAAAAACATTCAGTACTTC.

This clonotype has just a few counts. The gene calls are TRBV10-2 and TRBJ2-7; 8 positions match TRBD1. The CDR3 runs to 15 residues. The germline V gene has CDR1 WSHSY and CDR2 SAAADI. The V and J ends lost 2 bases and 5 bases, in that order; junction bases with no gene match: 8. The CDR3 here is CASSEGQGAFHEQYF. The DNA of the CDR3 is TGCGCCAGCAGTGAGGGGCAGGGGGCTTTCCACGAGCAGTACTTC.

The chain carries TRBV11-2 and TRBJ2-5, with unresolved D. The germline gives CDR1 SGHAT, CDR2 FQNNGV. The CDR3 is made up of 14 amino acids. V gave up 0 bases and J gave up 5 bases, with 10 bases separating them. Here the CDR3 DNA reads TGTGCCAGCAGCTTAGATCTTGGGGTGGAGACCCAGTACTTC. Translating it yields CASSLDLGVETQYF.

This chain connects TRBV12-5 to TRBJ2-2; 7 positions match TRBD1. Trimming at V came to 5 bases and at J to 4 bases, leaving 7 bases not matched to a gene. CDR3 size: 15 residues. Per the germline V gene, CDR1 is LGHNT and CDR2 is FRNRAP. As DNA, the CDR3 is TGTGCTAGTGGTACCCCTGGACAGGCCACCGGGGAGCTGTTTTTT. Its translation: CASGTPGQATGELFF.

This clonotype was counted ten times or more. This chain uses TRBV20-1 with TRBJ2-1, with TRBD2 matching 7 bases. The germline gives CDR1 DFQATT, CDR2 SNEGSKA (reference sequence). The CDR3 spans 15 residues. With 3 bases clipped from V and 0 bases from J, the junction kept 5 bases outside the gene matches. CDR3 DNA: TGCAGTGCTAGGGGAGGGAGGGCCTCCTACAATGAGCAGTTCTTC. This sequence encodes CSARGGRASYNEQFF.

This clonotype was observed many times. The V and J genes are TRBV29-1 and TRBJ2-5, with D uncertain. V lost 4 bases to trimming and J lost 2 bases, with 11 bases between them. CDR1 and CDR2 (germline): SQVTM, ANQGSEA. There are 13 residues in the CDR3. Here the CDR3 reads CSVGLNAQETQYF. The CDR3 bases are TGCAGCGTTGGACTGAACGCTCAAGAGACCCAGTACTTC.

This chain joins TRBV2 and TRBJ2-7; 7 nucleotides line up with TRBD1. The V gene's germline CDR1 is SNHLY and CDR2 FYNNEI. The V and J ends lost 7 bases and 4 bases, in that order; junction bases with no gene match: 13. CDR3 size: 15 residues. The CDR3 DNA follows: TGTGCCAGCATCCTAGAGGGGGCAATCCCTTACGAGCAGTACTTC. Translation gives CASILEGAIPYEQYF.

This clonotype has ten or more counts. In DNA form, the CDR3 reads TGTGCCTGTCCCGTAGCGGGAGGGCCTAGTGAGCAGTTCTTC. Translation: CACPVAGGPSEQFF. V is TRBV30 and J is TRBJ2-1; 11 bases align to TRBD2. CDR3 length: 14 amino acids. Germline CDR1 reads GTSNPN; CDR2 reads SVGIG (reference sequence). V dropped 6 bases and J dropped 9; count of bases not matched to a gene: 10.